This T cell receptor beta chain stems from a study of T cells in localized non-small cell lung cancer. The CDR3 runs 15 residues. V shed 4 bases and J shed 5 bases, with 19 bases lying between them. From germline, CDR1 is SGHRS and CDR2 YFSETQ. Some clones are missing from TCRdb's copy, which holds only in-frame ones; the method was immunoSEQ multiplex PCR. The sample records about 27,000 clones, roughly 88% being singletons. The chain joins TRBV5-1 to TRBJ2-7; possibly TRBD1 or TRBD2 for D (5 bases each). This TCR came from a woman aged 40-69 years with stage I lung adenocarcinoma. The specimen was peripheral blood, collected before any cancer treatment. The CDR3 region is CASSNGLVGDHEQYF. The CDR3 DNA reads TGCGCCAGCAGCAATGGACTGGTGGGGGATCACGAGCAGTACTTC.